This T cell receptor beta chain emerged from a study of Ad26.COV2.S vaccination and SARS-CoV-2 variants. Study-wide context: Trial arm assignment for the donor was COV1001 Ad26.COV2.S.

This clone was seen more than once but under ten times. The data were produced by immunoSEQ multiplex PCR, yet TCRdb's version contains in-frame clones alone and is incomplete. The table has approximately 410,000 clones, approximately 90% seen once. As to treatment: around 19 received Ad26.COV2.S at low or high dose, single or two shots; 5 received placebo; per-sample allocation not given. Collection of samples fell on day 63 after the first vaccine or placebo injection. Boston provided a donor who was an adult aged 18-55 years. Ad26 vector vaccine expressed Wuhan-strain SARS-CoV-2 spike. This TCR was recovered from a person between 18 and 65 years old who received the Ad26.COV2.S COVID-19 vaccine or a placebo. The sequences come from peripheral blood, collected in a trial of Ad26.COV2.S vaccine versus placebo.

In DNA form, the CDR3 reads TGTGCCAGCAGTCCATCCGGGACAGGGGAATATGAGGGCTACACCTTC. Translation gives CASSPSGTGEYEGYTF. The chain carries TRBV27 and TRBJ1-2; TRBD1 agrees at 10 bases. The V gene end was trimmed by 5 bases and the J gene end by 8 bases; junction bases not matched to a gene: 14. The germline V gene encodes CDR1 MNHEY and CDR2 SMNVEV (reference sequence). CDR3 length equals 16 residues.